A selection of T cell receptor beta chains follows, all from one sample in a study of CD8+ T cells in alopecia areata. TCRdb's table, derived via immunoSEQ multiplex PCR, lists solely in-frame clones and lacks some. The table records approximately 180,000 clones, roughly 63% of them present only once. The specimen comprised CD4+ T cells sorted from blood, sampled between weeks 55 and 65, from a patient treated with tofacitinib. These receptors were taken from a human donor with alopecia areata. The conserved cysteine and the conserved F or W are not part of the CDR3 here. A row's size may be missing; if present it is once, few, many or a size class.

TRBJ2-5	NA	TRBV7-9	ASSFLSGEETQY
TRBJ2-1	NA	TRBV30	AWSPGYNEQF
TRBJ1-1	NA	TRBV29-1	SVVRGEVTEAF
TRBJ1-1	NA	TRBV6-6	ASSRQGSYEEAF
TRBJ2-7	NA	TRBV29-1	SVGMASGVSYEQY
TRBJ2-4	NA	TRBV29-1	SVEEGGRNIQY
TRBJ1-1	few	TRBV29-1	SVGTNTEAF
TRBJ2-1	NA	TRBV7-9	ASRPGIRDEQF
TRBJ1-4	NA	TRBV6-5	ASSMGEGKLF
TRBJ1-5	NA	TRBV2	ASSDGGQPQH
TRBJ2-7	NA	TRBV6-5	ASRSPGIYEQY
TRBJ1-1	NA	TRBV29-1	SFKRVDTEAF
TRBJ1-4	NA	TRBV15	ATSRTGQLNEKLF
TRBJ1-5	few	TRBV6-5	ASSQDRPNQPQH
TRBJ2-2	NA	TRBV30	AWSVMGTGELF
TRBJ2-1	NA	TRBV29-1	SAVEGAYEQF
TRBJ1-4	NA	TRBV30	AWSSAVTNEKLF
TRBJ1-1	NA	TRBV29-1	SVGDGRGAF
TRBJ2-3	NA	TRBV7-2	ASSDNRGLNTDTQY
TRBJ2-6	few	TRBV5-1	ASSFGGSGANVLT
TRBJ2-7	few	TRBV6-5	ASSDRGYEQY
TRBJ1-1	NA	TRBV18	ASSTSMGAEAF
TRBJ2-5	NA	TRBV6-5	ASSYSRGGAETQY
TRBJ1-2	NA	TRBV2	ASRLTGDYGYT
TRBJ2-7	NA	TRBV11-3	ASSWGTYEQY
TRBJ2-5	few	TRBV5-1	ASSVGQGQETQY
TRBJ2-3	NA	TRBV5-6	ASSKTGITDTQY
TRBJ1-6	NA	TRBV6-6	ASGGYNSPLH
TRBJ2-5	NA	TRBV10-3	AISESLRGTGRGQETQY
TRBJ2-1	NA	TRBV6-6	ASNQKRSTYNEQF
TRBJ2-3	NA	TRBV2	ASSKNSGRAY
TRBJ1-1	few	TRBV6-5	ASSYGGRDTEAF
TRBJ1-5	NA	TRBV6-1	ASSQGAGNQPQH
TRBJ2-1	NA	TRBV6-1	ASSGVLSSYNEQF
TRBJ2-7	few	TRBV2	ASNPDKAYEQY
TRBJ1-5	NA	TRBV30	AWSVRGNQPQH
TRBJ2-2	NA	TRBV15	ATSRDITGELF
TRBJ1-2	NA	TRBV14	ASSQPVRLGGYT
TRBJ2-3	NA	TRBV29-1	SARESTDTQY
TRBJ2-2	NA	TRBV5-1	ASSLRQGSSAGELF
TRBJ1-1	NA	TRBV18	ASSLLALPAF
TRBJ2-7	NA	TRBV5-1	ASSSGQGSYEQY
TRBJ2-1	NA	TRBV11-3	ASTTDRRNEQF
TRBJ1-4	NA	TRBV6-6	ATLALGGGNEKLF
TRBJ2-7	NA	TRBV5-1	ASSPPIHYEQY
TRBJ1-1	NA	TRBV29-1	SVTGQALNTEAF
TRBJ2-5	once	TRBV5-6	ASSLAGGRKTQY
TRBJ1-4	many	TRBV10-3	AISEPNNEKLF
TRBJ1-2	few	TRBV29-1	SVGYRVDDGYT
TRBJ2-7	NA	TRBV30	AWRGQGSSYEQY
TRBJ2-3	once	TRBV30	AWSPGQGRTDTQY
TRBJ2-1	NA	TRBV12-5	ASGLVLGRKAPGEQF
TRBJ2-7	few	TRBV5-1	ASSSHRGTGDYEQY
TRBJ1-2	NA	TRBV27	ASRTGGAGSDGYT
TRBJ2-7	NA	TRBV5-1	ASSSTGGAYEQY
TRBJ2-7	NA	TRBV6-6	ASSYGPASGSW
TRBJ1-3	few	TRBV29-1	SVGEDRAGNTIY